This entry features one T cell receptor (beta chain) sequence. The PCR made use of 60 Vbeta and 13 Jbeta primers. Here immunoSEQ multiplex PCR was the method, and the copy in TCRdb shows in-frame clones only, minus some. The table records under 150,000 clones, 75% to 85% of them present only once. Per germline, CDR1 SQVTM and CDR2 ANQGSEA. V lost 0 bases to trimming and J lost 4 bases, with 9 bases between them. The CDR3 covers 13 residues. The sample comes from a study of cytomegalovirus exposure and HLA in healthy donors. The rearrangement joins TRBV29-1 to TRBJ1-2; D call uncertain. The TCR comes from a woman in her thirties or forties in good health and CMV-seropositive. Sequenced material: PBMCs. This CDR3 is CSVEDLRSYGYTF. CDR3 in DNA: TGCAGCGTTGAAGATCTCCGGAGCTATGGCTACACCTTC.